The 28 T cell receptor beta chains below all came from one sample that was sequenced in a study of cytomegalovirus exposure and HLA in healthy donors. Generated by immunoSEQ multiplex PCR, the TCRdb table keeps only in-frame clones and is missing some. Among tens of thousands of clones, roughly 90% were seen once, and the ten largest hold approximately 2%. The material sequenced was PBMCs. The receptors were gathered from a man aged 25-40 years in good health and CMV-seronegative.

The chain is built from TRBV11-2 and TRBJ2-6, with D maybe TRBD2 (5 bases). From germline, CDR1 is SGHAT and CDR2 FQNNGV. V lost 5 bases and J lost 1, with 18 bases in between. The CDR3 is 18 amino acids. The CDR3 nucleotides are TGTGCCAGCAGCCCAGAGGGAGTGGGGAGTTCTGGGGCCAACGTCCTGACTTTC. This translates into CASSPEGVGSSGANVLTF.

A few counts support this clone. This specimen includes other DNA sequences encoding the same CDR3. This sequence joins TRBV7-2 and TRBJ2-7; weak D call: TRBD2 (5 bases). The CDR3 loop spans 12 amino acids. V was pared by 2 bases and J by 3 bases, with 5 bases between. CDR1 is SGHTA and CDR2 is FQGNSA in the germline V gene. CDR3 sequence reads: CASSLRGYEQYF. The DNA for the CDR3 is TGTGCCAGCAGCTTACGGGGCTACGAGCAGTACTTC.

The table lists this clone with a few counts. The chain carries TRBV11-3 and TRBJ2-7; a weak D match, TRBD1 (5 bases). The ends were cut back, 5 bases at V and 3 bases at J, with 14 bases in the middle. The CDR3 is made up of 14 amino acids. CDR1 and CDR2 (germline): SGHNT, YENEEA. This CDR3 reads CASSPTAVHYEQYF. For the CDR3, the DNA is TGTGCCAGCAGCCCGACAGCCGTGCACTACGAGCAGTACTTC.

CDR3: CASRRDRANEQYF. CDR3 nucleotides: TGTGCCAGCAGAAGAGACAGGGCCAACGAGCAGTACTTC. The chain has TRBV28 and TRBJ2-7; 7 bases match TRBD1. Looked up from germline, CDR1 is MDHEN and CDR2 is SYDVKM. V gave up 6 bases and J gave up 5 bases; unmatched junction bases: 7. The CDR3 length is 13 residues. The variable domain in full, with the rest retrieved from reference TRBV28 and TRBJ2-7, is DVKVTQSSRYLVKRTGEKVFLECVQDMDHENMFWYRQDPGLGLRLIYFSYDVKMKEKGDIPEGYSVSREKKERFSLILESASTNQTSMYLCASRRDRANEQYFGPGTRLTVT.

The J gene is TRBJ2-6, the V gene TRBV2; D is unclear. The CDR3 sequence is 16 residues long. Trimming took 5 bases from V and 2 from J, leaving 13 bases between them. The germline V gene encodes CDR1 SNHLY and CDR2 FYNNEI. This chain's CDR3 is CASSPPTTPGANVLTF. CDR3 in DNA: TGTGCCAGCAGTCCCCCCACTACCCCTGGGGCCAACGTCCTGACTTTC. Filled out from reference TRBV2 and TRBJ2-6, the complete variable domain reads EPEVTQTPSHQVTQMGQEVILRCVPISNHLYFYWYRQILGQKVEFLVSFYNNEISEKSEIFDDQFSVERPDGSNFTLKIRSTKLEDSAMYFCASSPPTTPGANVLTFGAGSRLTVL.

This rearrangement joins TRBV29-1 to TRBJ2-1; 8 bases map to TRBD2. V trimming: 8 bases; J trimming: 0 bases; junction bases outside the gene matches: 3. Germline V gene lookup returns CDR1 SQVTM and CDR2 ANQGSEA. This CDR3 contains 13 residues. CDR3 in amino acids: CSKRGSSYNEQFF. The CDR3 nucleotides are TGCAGCAAGCGGGGGAGCTCCTACAATGAGCAGTTCTTC.

The rearrangement uses TRBV5-1 and TRBJ2-1, with D perhaps TRBD2 (5 bases). The CDR3 consists of 13 residues. The germline V gene encodes CDR1 SGHRS and CDR2 YFSETQ. V was shortened by 0 bases and J by 10 bases, with 11 bases between the two germline ends. CDR3 residues: CASSLERGTEQFF. DNA of the CDR3: TGCGCCAGCAGCTTGGAACGGGGAACAGAGCAGTTCTTC.

The gene calls are TRBV9 and TRBJ2-7, with D perhaps matching TRBD2 (5 bases). The length of the CDR3 is 14 residues. Germline lookup yields CDR1 SGDLS and CDR2 YYNGEE. The V and J ends lost 0 bases and 7 bases respectively, with 14 bases between them. This CDR3 reads CASSVGGGPGEQYF. The DNA of the CDR3 is TGTGCCAGCAGCGTAGGAGGCGGCCCGGGGGAGCAGTACTTC.

V is TRBV2 and J is TRBJ2-3, with D maybe TRBD1 (5 bases). V was shortened by 4 bases and J by 2 bases, with 13 bases between the two germline ends. The CDR3 is 15 amino acids. The germline V gene encodes CDR1 SNHLY and CDR2 FYNNEI. The CDR3 DNA is TGTGCCAGCAGTGTCAGGGATGTTGACACAGATACGCAGTATTTT. This sequence encodes CASSVRDVDTDTQYF.

This clone showed up just a few times. This chain's CDR3 is CAWSQGSEDEQFF. The CDR3 DNA is TGTGCCTGGAGTCAAGGGAGTGAAGATGAGCAGTTCTTC. The rearrangement joins TRBV30 to TRBJ2-1; D possibly corresponds to TRBD2 (5 bases). Deletions cut 2 bases from V and 8 bases from J, with 13 bases between. This CDR3 contains 13 residues. The germline gives CDR1 GTSNPN, CDR2 SVGIG (reference sequence).

The chain links TRBV7-3 to TRBJ2-1, with 10 nucleotides matching TRBD2. The CDR3 length is 16 residues. V lost 5 bases to trimming and J lost 6 bases; unmatched junction nucleotides: 10. Germline V gene lookup returns CDR1 SGHTA and CDR2 FQGTGA. The CDR3 bases are TGTGCCAGCAGCCTAATAGCGGGGGGACTGGGCAATGAGCAGTTCTTC. Its translation: CASSLIAGGLGNEQFF.

The V call is TRBV2, the J call TRBJ2-2; D uncertain. The CDR3 covers 15 residues. Trimming left V 4 bases short and J 3 bases short, with 12 bases between. From germline, CDR1 is SNHLY and CDR2 FYNNEI. For the CDR3, the DNA is TGTGCCAGCAGTGTTCCGGGTCACTACACCGGGGAGCTGTTTTTT. This sequence encodes CASSVPGHYTGELFF.

V gene TRBV5-4 combines with J gene TRBJ1-4, with D unresolved. This CDR3 contains 15 residues. Germline-derived CDR1 and CDR2 are SGHNT and YYREEE (reference sequence). The germline V and J ends were trimmed by 2 bases and 5 bases, with 13 bases remaining between them. CDR3 in DNA: TGTGCCAGCAGCTTCGCCTCAGCGGGGAATGAAAAACTGTTTTTT. It encodes CASSFASAGNEKLFF.

The V call is TRBV5-4, the J call TRBJ1-5; 8 positions agree with TRBD1. Germline values: CDR1 SGHNT, CDR2 YYREEE (reference sequence). Trimming took 4 bases from V and 4 from J; bases not matched to a gene: 7. This CDR3 is 15 amino acids long. CDR3 DNA: TGTGCCAGCAGCACAGGGACAGGTTGGAATCAGCCCCAGCATTTT. Residues: CASSTGTGWNQPQHF.

This clone was counted a single time. This chain uses TRBV7-9 with TRBJ2-3, with D uncertain. Germline CDR1 and CDR2: SEHNR and FQNEAQ (reference sequence). The CDR3 covers 15 residues. V lost 3 bases to trimming and J lost 3 bases, with 13 bases between them. The CDR3 nucleotides are TGTGCCAGCAGCTTTCGCCGGCCAGGAACAGATACGCAGTATTTT. Amino acids: CASSFRRPGTDTQYF.

This chain links TRBV19 with TRBJ1-5, with TRBD1 matching 11 bases. The CDR3 consists of 19 residues. Per germline, CDR1 LNHDA and CDR2 SQIVND (reference sequence). With V trimmed by 0 bases and J by 6 bases, 13 bases remained unmatched. CDR3 sequence: CASSIERDRGLLEIQPQHF. Here the CDR3 DNA reads TGTGCCAGTAGTATAGAACGGGACAGGGGGTTATTGGAAATTCAGCCCCAGCATTTT.

The genes are TRBV27 and TRBJ2-7; TRBD2 agrees at 8 bases. The germline CDR1 and CDR2 sequences are MNHEY and SMNVEV (reference sequence). The V and J ends lost 2 bases and 4 bases, in that order; junction bases with no gene match: 7. This CDR3 has 15 residues. CDR3 bases: TGTGCCAGCAGTTTAGTGGCGGGAGGTAGATACGAGCAGTACTTC. Protein product: CASSLVAGGRYEQYF.

The V gene is TRBV13, the J gene TRBJ1-1; D is perhaps TRBD1 (5 bases). This CDR3 region has 15 residues. Trimming removed 5 bases from V and 4 bases from J, with 17 bases in between. From germline, CDR1 is PRHDT and CDR2 FYEKMQ (reference sequence). Here the CDR3 DNA reads TGTGCCAGCAGCGCCGGGAGACGCCAGGGCACTGAAGCTTTCTTT. It specifies CASSAGRRQGTEAFF.

The chain employs TRBV7-6 and TRBJ1-3, with a weak D call TRBD1 (5 bases). This CDR3 comprises 13 residues. CDR1 is SGHVS and CDR2 is FNYEAQ in the germline V gene. The V end was cut by 4 bases, the J end by 4 bases, with 8 bases between. The CDR3 sequence is CASSSGGGNTIYF. The CDR3 DNA follows: TGTGCCAGCAGCTCGGGGGGGGGAAACACCATATATTTT. Full variable domain (missing parts from reference TRBV7-6 and TRBJ1-3): GAGVSQSPRYKVTKRGQDVALRCDPISGHVSLYWYRQALGQGPEFLTYFNYEAQQDKSGLPNDRFSAERPEGSISTLTIQRTEQRDSAMYRCASSSGGGNTIYFGEGSWLTVV.

This sequence joins TRBV5-4 and TRBJ2-7; D possibly corresponds to TRBD1 (6 bases). V lost 4 bases to trimming and J lost 5 bases, with 16 bases between them. CDR3 length: 14 residues. Germline CDR1 reads SGHNT; CDR2 reads YYREEE (reference sequence). CDR3 protein: CASSRDISQDEQYF. The CDR3 region has the DNA TGTGCCAGCAGCCGGGACATAAGCCAGGACGAGCAGTACTTC.

CDR3 DNA sequence: TGTGCCACCAGCAGAGAGAGGGGGCGGTTCGAAAAACTGTTTTTT. Its translation is CATSRERGRFEKLFF. V and J are TRBV15 and TRBJ1-4; 7 bases fit TRBD1. Per germline, CDR1 LNHNV and CDR2 YYDKDF (reference sequence). The CDR3 consists of 15 residues. J gave up 8 bases and V 0 bases, and 6 bases lay outside the gene matches.

The CDR3 reads CASSILPTTGNTEAFF. The DNA for the CDR3 is TGTGCCAGTAGTATCCTTCCTACGACAGGGAACACTGAAGCTTTCTTT. The rearrangement joins TRBV19 to TRBJ1-1, with a weak D call TRBD1 (6 bases). Trimming removed 3 bases at V and 1 base at J, with 15 bases between. The CDR3 is made up of 16 amino acids. Germline V gene data show CDR1 as LNHDA and CDR2 as SQIVND (reference sequence). The whole variable domain, remainder taken from reference TRBV19 and TRBJ1-1, is DGGITQSPKYLFRKEGQNVTLSCEQNLNHDAMYWYRQDPGQGLRLIYYSQIVNDFQKGDIAEGYSVSREKKESFPLTVTSAQKNPTAFYLCASSILPTTGNTEAFFGQGTRLTVV.

The J gene is TRBJ1-1, the V gene TRBV6-5, with D possibly matching TRBD1 (6 bases). V was shortened by 6 bases and J by 1 base, with 15 bases between the two germline ends. Germline V CDR1 and CDR2: MNHEY, SVGAGI. The CDR3 spans 15 residues. Written as DNA, the CDR3 is TGTGCCAGCAGCTCCGGGCGGGGGGCGAACACTGAAGCTTTCTTT. Translated, it gives CASSSGRGANTEAFF.

This chain uses TRBV11-2 with TRBJ2-7; 7 bases line up with TRBD1. The CDR3 runs to 15 residues. Trimming removed 4 bases from V and 1 base from J; junction bases left unmatched: 7. Germline loops: CDR1 SGHAT, CDR2 FQNNGV. The CDR3 loop reads CASSSLRDSSYEQYF. The DNA for the CDR3 is TGTGCCAGCAGCTCGCTCCGGGACAGTTCCTACGAGCAGTACTTC.

V and J are TRBV7-9 and TRBJ1-5, with 7 bases that match TRBD1. J lost 4 bases, V lost 5 bases, and 2 bases had no gene match. The CDR3 consists of 13 residues. The V gene's germline CDR1 is SEHNR and CDR2 FQNEAQ (reference sequence). As DNA, the CDR3 is TGTGCCAGCAGCGCGACAGGGAATCAGCCCCAGCATTTT. Its protein is CASSATGNQPQHF.

The table lists this clone with a count of one. The V call is TRBV14, the J call TRBJ2-7, with D unclear. The ends were cut back, 6 bases at V and 1 base at J, with 10 bases in the middle. Germline CDR1 and CDR2: SGHDN and FVKESK. The CDR3 contains 13 residues. CDR3 in DNA: TGTGCCAGCAGTCGTGGAGATTCCTACGAGCAGTACTTC. Its translation is CASSRGDSYEQYF.

CDR3 coding DNA: TGTGCCACCTCCGGTGAGGGCACAGATACGCAGTATTTT. Translated: CATSGEGTDTQYF. The rearrangement links TRBV19 to TRBJ2-3; D ambiguous. This CDR3 region has 13 residues. Germline V gene sequence: CDR1 LNHDA, CDR2 SQIVND (reference sequence). Trimming took off 10 bases at V and 1 base at J, with 12 bases between the two ends.

The V call is TRBV5-4, the J call TRBJ2-1, with 7 bases fitting TRBD2. V lost 2 bases, J lost 5 bases, and 7 bases stayed unmatched. Germline CDR1 is SGHNT and CDR2 is YYREEE (reference sequence). This CDR3 spans 15 amino acids. The DNA for the CDR3 is TGTGCCAGCAGCTTCCCGGGGGGTGTTAACAATGAGCAGTTCTTC. Protein: CASSFPGGVNNEQFF.